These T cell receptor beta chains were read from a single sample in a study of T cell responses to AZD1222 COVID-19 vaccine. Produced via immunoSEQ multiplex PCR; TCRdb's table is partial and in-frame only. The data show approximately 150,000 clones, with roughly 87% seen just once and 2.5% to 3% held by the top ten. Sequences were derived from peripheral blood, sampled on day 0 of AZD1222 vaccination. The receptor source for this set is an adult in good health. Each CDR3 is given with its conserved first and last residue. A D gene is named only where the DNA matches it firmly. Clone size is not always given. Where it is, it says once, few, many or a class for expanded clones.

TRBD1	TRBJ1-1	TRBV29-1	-	TGCAGCGTTTCGACAGGGAAAGGCACTGAAGCTTTCTTT	CSVSTGKGTEAFF
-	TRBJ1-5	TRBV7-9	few	TGTGCCAGCAGCTTAGACGGTATTGGCAATCAGCCCCAGCATTTT	CASSLDGIGNQPQHF
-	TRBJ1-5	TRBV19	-	TGTGCCAGTAGTATTGGGCAGCCCAATCAGCCCCAGCATTTT	CASSIGQPNQPQHF
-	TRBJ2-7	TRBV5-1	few	TGCGCCAGCAGCTTGGCGTCCGACACGGTCTACGAGCAGTACTTC	CASSLASDTVYEQYF
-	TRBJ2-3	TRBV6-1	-	TGTGCCAGCAGTGAGGGAACTAGCACAGATACGCAGTATTTT	CASSEGTSTDTQYF
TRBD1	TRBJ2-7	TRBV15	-	TGTGCCACCAGCAGAGCCGACAGGGGCCTTTTTGAGCAGTACTTC	CATSRADRGLFEQYF
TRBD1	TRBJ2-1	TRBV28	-	TGTGCCAGCAGTTTATACCGGGACAGGGCCCAGTTCTTC	CASSLYRDRAQFF
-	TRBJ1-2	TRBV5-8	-	TGTGCCAGCAAAAGGAGAGCAACTAACTATGGCTACACCTTC	CASKRRATNYGYTF
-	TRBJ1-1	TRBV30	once	TGTGCCTGGAGGCAGGGTCCCCCCTCGGCTTTCTTT	CAWRQGPPSAFF
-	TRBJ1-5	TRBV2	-	TGTGCCAGCAGTGGAGGGGGGCATCAGCCCCAGCATTTT	CASSGGGHQPQHF
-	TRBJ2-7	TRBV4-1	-	TGCGCCAGCAGCCAAGAGCCAGGGGAGGGCTCCTACGAGCAGTACTTC	CASSQEPGEGSYEQYF
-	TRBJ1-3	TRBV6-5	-	TGTGCCAGCAGTTACTCCAGGAGGGCCTCTGGAAACACCATATATTTT	CASSYSRRASGNTIYF
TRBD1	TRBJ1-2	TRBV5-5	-	TGTGCCAGCAGCTTGGGGGACAGGGGGTATGGCTACACCTTC	CASSLGDRGYGYTF
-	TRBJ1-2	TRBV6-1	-	TGTGCCAGCAGTGAGGGAGGGACTAACTATGGCTACACCTTC	CASSEGGTNYGYTF
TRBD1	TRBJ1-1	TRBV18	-	TGTGCCAGCTCACCCATGGTTGGCAGGGGGCGGAACACTGAAGCTTTCTTT	CASSPMVGRGRNTEAFF
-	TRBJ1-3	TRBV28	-	TGTGCCAGCAGACAGGGAGGAAACACCATATATTTT	CASRQGGNTIYF
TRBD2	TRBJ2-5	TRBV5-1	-	TGCGCCAGCAGAATGGGACTAGCGGGGAGGCAAGAGACCCAGTACTTC	CASRMGLAGRQETQYF
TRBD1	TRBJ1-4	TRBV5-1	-	TGCGCCAGCAGCTCGGCGGGACAGCTTTTCAATGAAAAACTGTTTTTT	CASSSAGQLFNEKLFF
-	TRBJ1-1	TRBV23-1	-	TGCGCCAGCAGTCAATGGCGACGAGGCACTGAAGCTTTCTTT	CASSQWRRGTEAFF
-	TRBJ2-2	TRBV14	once	TGTGCCAGCAGCCAAGATAGGCACTACTCCGGGGAGCTGTTTTTT	CASSQDRHYSGELFF
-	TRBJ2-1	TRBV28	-	TGTGCCAGCAGTTTCGGAATGAGACGGGGTGGCAATGAGCAGTTCTTC	CASSFGMRRGGNEQFF
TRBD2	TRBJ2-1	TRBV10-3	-	TGTGCCATCGGAACGACTCCGGGACTAGCGGGAGGGCGGGAGCAGTTCTTC	CAIGTTPGLAGGREQFF
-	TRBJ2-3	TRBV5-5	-	TGTGCCAGCAGCTTTCGACCCCCTCCAGATACGCAGTATTTT	CASSFRPPPDTQYF
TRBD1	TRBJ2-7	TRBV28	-	TGTGCCACGGGGGGACAGGGAGTACGGGGCTACGAGCAGTACTTC	CATGGQGVRGYEQYF
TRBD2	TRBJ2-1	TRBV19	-	TGTGCCAGTAGTATACGGCCCGGGACTAGCGTCCTCAATGAGCAGTTCTTC	CASSIRPGTSVLNEQFF
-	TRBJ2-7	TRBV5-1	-	TGCGCCAGCAGCTTGCGGGGAGACAGCTACGAGCAGTACTTC	CASSLRGDSYEQYF
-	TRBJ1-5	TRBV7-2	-	TGTGCCAGCAGCTTGGCAGGGATACATCAGCCCCAGCATTTT	CASSLAGIHQPQHF
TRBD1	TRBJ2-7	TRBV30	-	TGTGCCTGGAGGGTTGACAGGGCAGGACACCTCTACGAGCAGTACTTC	CAWRVDRAGHLYEQYF
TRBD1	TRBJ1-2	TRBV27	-	TGTGCCAGCAGTTCAAATAACAGGGGGCGCTTTCATGGCTACACCTTC	CASSSNNRGRFHGYTF
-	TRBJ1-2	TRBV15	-	TGTGCCACCAGCCCATTACCGGGGGGCAGAGGCTACACCTTC	CATSPLPGGRGYTF
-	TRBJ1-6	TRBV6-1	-	TGTGCCAGCAGTGAATTGGGGGGTACGGAGTCACCCCTCCACTTT	CASSELGGTESPLHF
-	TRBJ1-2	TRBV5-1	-	TGCGCCAGCAGCTTGGAGGGCACCACCTATGGCTACACCTTC	CASSLEGTTYGYTF
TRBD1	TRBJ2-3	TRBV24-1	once	TGTGCCACCAGTGACCGGGACAGGGGGACGGATACGCAGTATTTT	CATSDRDRGTDTQYF
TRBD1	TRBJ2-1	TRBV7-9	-	TGTGCCAGCAGCTTAGCTGGGACAGGGGTCCGCAATGAGCAGTTCTTC	CASSLAGTGVRNEQFF
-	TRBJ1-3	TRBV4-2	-	TGTGCCAGCTCCCGGGGGGCGGGTGGAAACACCATATATTTT	CASSRGAGGNTIYF
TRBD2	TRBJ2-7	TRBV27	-	TGTGCCAGCAGTCCCTCCCCGACTAGCGAGGCCTACGAGCAGTACTTC	CASSPSPTSEAYEQYF
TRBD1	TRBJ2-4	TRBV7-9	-	TGTGCCAGCAGCCCCGGGACAGGGGCGAACAAAAACATTCAGTACTTC	CASSPGTGANKNIQYF
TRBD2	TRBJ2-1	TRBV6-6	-	TGTGCCAGCCGGACACTAGCGGCCTACAATGAGCAGTTCTTC	CASRTLAAYNEQFF
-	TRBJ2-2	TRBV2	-	TGTGCCAGCACCTGGGGACCGAACACCGGGGAGCTGTTTTTT	CASTWGPNTGELFF
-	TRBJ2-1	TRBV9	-	TGTGCCAGCAGCGTAGCGGGAGAGGCGATTGGTGAGCAGTTCTTC	CASSVAGEAIGEQFF
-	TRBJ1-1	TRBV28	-	TGTGCCAGCACCACTAACACTGAAGCTTTCTTT	CASTTNTEAFF
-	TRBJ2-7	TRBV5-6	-	TGTGCCAGCAGCTTGGGAGGGCTCTACGAGCAGTACTTC	CASSLGGLYEQYF
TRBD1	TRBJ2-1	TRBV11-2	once	TGTGCCAGCAGCTTTCCAGGGGGCTCCTACAATGAGCAGTTCTTC	CASSFPGGSYNEQFF
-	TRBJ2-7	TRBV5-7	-	TGTGCCAGCAGCTTGGCCGCAAAGAAAACCTACGAGCAGTACTTC	CASSLAAKKTYEQYF
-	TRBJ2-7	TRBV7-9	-	TGTGCCAGCGGCAACACAGAGTCGGACGAGCAGTACTTC	CASGNTESDEQYF
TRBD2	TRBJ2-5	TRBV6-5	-	TGTGCCAGCAGTTACTGGGGGGGGGTCAGCCAAGAGACCCAGTACTTC	CASSYWGGVSQETQYF
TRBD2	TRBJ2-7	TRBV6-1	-	TGTGCCAGCAGTGAAGGCGGGAGACGGGGTTGGGAGCAGTACTTC	CASSEGGRRGWEQYF
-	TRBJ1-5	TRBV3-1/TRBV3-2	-	TGTGCCAGCAGCCAATTGGATAGCAATCAGCCCCAGCATTTT	CASSQLDSNQPQHF
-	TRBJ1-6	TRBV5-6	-	TGTGCCAGCAGCTTGGGAGGGAGTGGGGTTTCACCCCTCCACTTT	CASSLGGSGVSPLHF
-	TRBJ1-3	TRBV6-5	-	TGTGCCAGCAGTTACGGGGGCACTGGAAACACCATATATTTT	CASSYGGTGNTIYF
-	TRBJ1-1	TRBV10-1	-	TGCGCCAGCGCGATTGCCAGATCTAACACTGAAGCTTTCTTT	CASAIARSNTEAFF
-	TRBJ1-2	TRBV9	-	TGTGCCTTTGACAGTTTTCATCATGGCTACACCTTC	CAFDSFHHGYTF
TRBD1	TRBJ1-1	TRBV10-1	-	TGCGCCAGCAGTGACAGGGGGTCCGCTGAAGCTTTCTTT	CASSDRGSAEAFF
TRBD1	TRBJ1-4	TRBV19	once	TGTGCCAGTAGTATAACCGGGACAGGGGACGAAAAACTGTTTTTT	CASSITGTGDEKLFF
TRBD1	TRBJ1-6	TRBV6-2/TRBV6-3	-	TGTGCCAGCAGCCCTACAGGGGTCTCCTATAATTCACCCCTCCACTTT	CASSPTGVSYNSPLHF